The TCR beta chain described here comes from a study of PD-1 blockade in classical Hodgkin lymphoma. Study-wide results and limits: Baseline TCR diversity was reportedly lower in newly diagnosed patients than healthy donors. The repertoire differences lack a defined cause, possibly disease activity or prior therapy.

This CDR3 contains 14 residues. The V end lost 0 bases, the J end lost 6 bases, and 12 bases lay between the germline ends. CDR1 and CDR2 from the germline V gene are SGHNT and YYREEE (reference sequence). Sequenced by immunoSEQ multiplex PCR; TCRdb stores in-frame clones only, minus some. The sample lists about 15,000 clones; approximately 92% were seen once. Time point given: newly diagnosed, previously untreated cHL patient sample. Comparison PBMCs came from previously untreated, newly diagnosed classical Hodgkin lymphoma patients. As to this clone: The antigen is unknown.

The sequenced sample consisted of peripheral blood mononuclear cells (PBMCs). The TCR comes from a human donor with classical Hodgkin lymphoma. The V gene is TRBV5-4, the J gene TRBJ1-2; D may be TRBD1 (5 bases). The CDR3 DNA is TGTGCCAGCAGCTTGGACGGGACCGGAAATGGCTACACCTTC. Translation: CASSLDGTGNGYTF.